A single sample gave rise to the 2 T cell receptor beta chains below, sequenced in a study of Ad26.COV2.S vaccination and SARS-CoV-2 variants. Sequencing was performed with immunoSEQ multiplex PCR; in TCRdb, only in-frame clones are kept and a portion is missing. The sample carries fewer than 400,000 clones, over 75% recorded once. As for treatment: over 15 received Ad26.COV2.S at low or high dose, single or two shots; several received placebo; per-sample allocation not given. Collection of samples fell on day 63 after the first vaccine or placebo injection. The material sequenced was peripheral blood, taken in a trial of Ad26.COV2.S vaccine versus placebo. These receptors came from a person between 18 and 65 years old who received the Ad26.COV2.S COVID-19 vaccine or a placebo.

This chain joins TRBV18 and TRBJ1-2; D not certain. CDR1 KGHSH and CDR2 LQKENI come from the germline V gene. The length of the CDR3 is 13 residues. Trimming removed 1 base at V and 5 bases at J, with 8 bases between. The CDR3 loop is CASSPQTQYGYTF. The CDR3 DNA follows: TGTGCCAGCTCACCACAAACACAGTATGGCTACACCTTC.

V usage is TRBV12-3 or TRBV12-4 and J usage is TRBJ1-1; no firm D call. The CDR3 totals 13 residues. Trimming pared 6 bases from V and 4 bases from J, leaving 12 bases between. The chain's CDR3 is CASSNLGSTEAFF. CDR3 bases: TGTGCCAGCAGCAATCTAGGGAGCACTGAAGCTTTCTTT.